This T cell receptor (beta chain) comes out of a study of blood T cell repertoires in COVID-19. Trimming took 5 bases from V and 4 from J, leaving 16 bases between them. Germline loops: CDR1 SEHNR, CDR2 FQNEAQ (reference sequence). The CDR3 spans 15 residues. Clones were read by immunoSEQ multiplex PCR, and TCRdb kept only the in-frame ones, dropping some. The table shows 95,000 to 120,000 clones, with roughly 84% occurring only once. This sequence originates from a woman aged 40 to 50 with acute or convalescent COVID-19. This chain links TRBV7-9 with TRBJ2-3; D possibly corresponds to TRBD2 (6 bases). The sequencing sample was made of peripheral blood. Here the CDR3 reads CASSDPTSLPDTQYF. CDR3 DNA: TGTGCCAGCAGCGACCCCACTAGCCTCCCAGATACGCAGTATTTT.